The rows below give T cell receptor beta chains drawn from one sample of a study of T cell responses to AZD1222 COVID-19 vaccine. TCRdb keeps only in-frame clones here, not all; method: immunoSEQ multiplex PCR. The sample has about 160,000 clones; roughly 90% are singletons. The sample was peripheral blood, taken 28 days after the second AZD1222 dose. Every receptor here comes from an adult who received the AZD1222 COVID-19 vaccine. Each CDR3 is given with its conserved first and last residue. A D gene is named only where the DNA matches it firmly. Size values are once, few and many counts, or a class for expanded clones, and some rows have none.

d_gene: TRBD1; v_gene: TRBV4-2; abundance: .; j_gene: TRBJ1-4; CDR3nt: TGTGCCAGCAGCCAAGATCCCCCAGGGGGGTATGAAAAACTGTTTTTT; CDR3aa: CASSQDPPGGYEKLFF
d_gene: TRBD2; v_gene: TRBV5-1; abundance: .; j_gene: TRBJ2-5; CDR3nt: TGCGCCAGCAGCGAGGGACTAGCGGGAGCCCAAGAGACCCAGTACTTC; CDR3aa: CASSEGLAGAQETQYF
d_gene: .; v_gene: TRBV6-5; abundance: .; j_gene: TRBJ2-1; CDR3nt: TGTGCCAGCAGTTACACGACAGGTAGATCCTACAATGAGCAGTTCTTC; CDR3aa: CASSYTTGRSYNEQFF
d_gene: .; v_gene: TRBV6-5; abundance: .; j_gene: TRBJ2-1; CDR3nt: TGTGCCAGCAGTTACGCAGGGCTCTCCTACAATGAGCAGTTCTTC; CDR3aa: CASSYAGLSYNEQFF
d_gene: TRBD1; v_gene: TRBV4-1; abundance: .; j_gene: TRBJ1-5; CDR3nt: TGCGCCAGCAGCCAAGATGACAGGGGATTCGGTCAGCCCCAGCATTTT; CDR3aa: CASSQDDRGFGQPQHF
d_gene: .; v_gene: TRBV4-2; abundance: .; j_gene: TRBJ1-1; CDR3nt: TGTGCCAGCAGCCAGTTAACAGGTGTGAACACTGAAGCTTTCTTT; CDR3aa: CASSQLTGVNTEAFF
d_gene: .; v_gene: TRBV7-9; abundance: .; j_gene: TRBJ1-1; CDR3nt: TGTGCCAGCAGCTTCTCAGCCAATGCTGAAGCTTTCTTT; CDR3aa: CASSFSANAEAFF
d_gene: .; v_gene: TRBV21-1; abundance: .; j_gene: TRBJ1-1; CDR3nt: TGTGCCAGCAGCAAATCAACTCATCCCGGGACCTGGGTAGGAGCCACTGAAGCTTTCTTT; CDR3aa: CASSKSTHPGTWVGATEAFF
d_gene: TRBD1; v_gene: TRBV19; abundance: once; j_gene: TRBJ1-5; CDR3nt: TGTGCCAGTAGTCTCGGGACAGGGGTAGGCAATCAGCCCCAGCATTTT; CDR3aa: CASSLGTGVGNQPQHF
d_gene: TRBD1; v_gene: TRBV3-1/TRBV3-2; abundance: .; j_gene: TRBJ1-1; CDR3nt: TGTGCCAGCAGCCCGCAGGGGGCGCTGGACACTGAAGCTTTCTTT; CDR3aa: CASSPQGALDTEAFF
d_gene: .; v_gene: TRBV6-1; abundance: once; j_gene: TRBJ2-7; CDR3nt: TGTGCCAGCAGTGAAGGGGCTCTCCTGAACTTC; CDR3aa: CASSEGALLNF
d_gene: .; v_gene: TRBV5-5; abundance: .; j_gene: TRBJ1-1; CDR3nt: TGTGCCAGCAGCTTGTTCAGCATGAACACTGAAGCTTTCTTT; CDR3aa: CASSLFSMNTEAFF
d_gene: .; v_gene: TRBV5-4; abundance: .; j_gene: TRBJ2-7; CDR3nt: TGTGCCAGCAGCCTCCAGGGGTCTCGAGGGGGCGAGCAGTACTTC; CDR3aa: CASSLQGSRGGEQYF
d_gene: .; v_gene: TRBV12-3/TRBV12-4; abundance: few; j_gene: TRBJ1-2; CDR3nt: TGTGCCAGCAGTTTAATACCGAACTATGGCTACACCTTC; CDR3aa: CASSLIPNYGYTF
d_gene: .; v_gene: TRBV6-4; abundance: .; j_gene: TRBJ1-2; CDR3nt: TGTGCCAGCAGTGACCGCGTACAGGGTATTCACTATGGCTACACCTTC; CDR3aa: CASSDRVQGIHYGYTF
d_gene: .; v_gene: TRBV5-1; abundance: .; j_gene: TRBJ1-6; CDR3nt: TGCGCCAGCAGCTTGGATGGGCAGGTCGGTAATTCACCCCTCCACTTT; CDR3aa: CASSLDGQVGNSPLHF
d_gene: .; v_gene: TRBV30; abundance: .; j_gene: TRBJ2-3; CDR3nt: TGTGCCTGGTCCTGGGGTGCAGATACGCAGTATTTT; CDR3aa: CAWSWGADTQYF
d_gene: TRBD2; v_gene: TRBV20-1; abundance: .; j_gene: TRBJ2-3; CDR3nt: TGCAGTGCTAGTCCCCTGGATCCCAGCGGGGGAAACACAGATACGCAGTATTTT; CDR3aa: CSASPLDPSGGNTDTQYF
d_gene: .; v_gene: TRBV4-3; abundance: .; j_gene: TRBJ1-3; CDR3nt: TGCGCCAGCAGCCAAAATCACGAGGCTTCGGGAAACACCATATATTTT; CDR3aa: CASSQNHEASGNTIYF
d_gene: .; v_gene: TRBV25-1; abundance: .; j_gene: TRBJ1-1; CDR3nt: TGTGCCAGCGGCACTGACTCGGGAGTGAACACTGAAGCTTTCTTT; CDR3aa: CASGTDSGVNTEAFF
d_gene: .; v_gene: TRBV10-1; abundance: few; j_gene: TRBJ2-7; CDR3nt: TGCGCCAGCAGTGAGTCGACGGGGACCTACGAGCAGTACTTC; CDR3aa: CASSESTGTYEQYF
d_gene: .; v_gene: TRBV4-3; abundance: .; j_gene: TRBJ2-1; CDR3nt: TGCGCCAGCAGCCAAGACCGGGACTTTAGTTTTAGTGAGCAGTTCTTC; CDR3aa: CASSQDRDFSFSEQFF
d_gene: .; v_gene: TRBV4-2; abundance: .; j_gene: TRBJ1-5; CDR3nt: TGTGCCAGCAGCCAAGATCGGGACCCCGGTCAGCCCCAGCATTTT; CDR3aa: CASSQDRDPGQPQHF
d_gene: .; v_gene: TRBV30; abundance: .; j_gene: TRBJ1-5; CDR3nt: TGTGCCTGGAGTGTAGGGACTAATCAGCCCCAGCATTTT; CDR3aa: CAWSVGTNQPQHF
d_gene: .; v_gene: TRBV19; abundance: few; j_gene: TRBJ2-6; CDR3nt: TGTGCCAGTAGTATAAGGGCAGGGGCTGGCGAGGCCAACGTCCTGACTTTC; CDR3aa: CASSIRAGAGEANVLTF
d_gene: TRBD1; v_gene: TRBV20-1; abundance: .; j_gene: TRBJ1-5; CDR3nt: TGCAGTGCTAGTTCCCCGGGACAGGGTGACCATCAGCCCCAGCATTTT; CDR3aa: CSASSPGQGDHQPQHF
d_gene: TRBD2; v_gene: TRBV6-1; abundance: .; j_gene: TRBJ2-7; CDR3nt: TGTGCCAGCAGTGAAAGGACTAGCGGGGGGTACGAGCAGTACTTC; CDR3aa: CASSERTSGGYEQYF
d_gene: TRBD2; v_gene: TRBV7-2; abundance: .; j_gene: TRBJ2-1; CDR3nt: TGTGCCAGCAGCTTTATCGGAAGCGGGGTTAGTGAGCAGTTCTTC; CDR3aa: CASSFIGSGVSEQFF
d_gene: .; v_gene: TRBV20-1; abundance: .; j_gene: TRBJ2-1; CDR3nt: TGCAGTGCCGTGCGGGGCAATGAGCAGTTCTTC; CDR3aa: CSAVRGNEQFF
d_gene: .; v_gene: TRBV6-6; abundance: .; j_gene: TRBJ1-1; CDR3nt: TGTGCCAGCAGACCTCGGGGTCTTCCGATAGCTTTCTTT; CDR3aa: CASRPRGLPIAFF
d_gene: TRBD1; v_gene: TRBV27; abundance: once; j_gene: TRBJ1-6; CDR3nt: TGTGCCAGCACCGCAGACAGGGATAATTCACCCCTCCACTTT; CDR3aa: CASTADRDNSPLHF
d_gene: .; v_gene: TRBV19; abundance: .; j_gene: TRBJ1-2; CDR3nt: TGTGCCAGTAACCTTCGCGGGGACTATGGCTACACCTTC; CDR3aa: CASNLRGDYGYTF
d_gene: TRBD1; v_gene: TRBV15; abundance: .; j_gene: TRBJ2-5; CDR3nt: TGTGCCACCAGCTGGGGGACAGGGGGCCGAGTAGAGACCCAGTACTTC; CDR3aa: CATSWGTGGRVETQYF
d_gene: TRBD1; v_gene: TRBV5-4; abundance: .; j_gene: TRBJ2-3; CDR3nt: TGTGCCAGCAGCAAGACAGGGGCCGGACCTAGCACAGATACGCAGTATTTT; CDR3aa: CASSKTGAGPSTDTQYF
d_gene: TRBD1; v_gene: TRBV19; abundance: .; j_gene: TRBJ1-1; CDR3nt: TGTGCCAGTATAAGGACAGGGCCGAACACTGAAGCTTTCTTT; CDR3aa: CASIRTGPNTEAFF
d_gene: .; v_gene: TRBV6-5; abundance: once; j_gene: TRBJ1-3; CDR3nt: TGTGCCAGCACCCTTTTAGGTGGGTCTGGAAACACCATATATTTT; CDR3aa: CASTLLGGSGNTIYF
d_gene: .; v_gene: TRBV11-1; abundance: .; j_gene: TRBJ1-2; CDR3nt: TGTGCCAGCAGCTTAGAGCGGACCACCTATGGCTACACCTTC; CDR3aa: CASSLERTTYGYTF
d_gene: .; v_gene: TRBV6-1; abundance: .; j_gene: TRBJ1-6; CDR3nt: TGTGCCAGCAGTGAATCCCTGTGGGACCTAAGCTCCTATAATTCACCCCTCCACTTT; CDR3aa: CASSESLWDLSSYNSPLHF
d_gene: .; v_gene: TRBV14; abundance: .; j_gene: TRBJ1-2; CDR3nt: TGTGCCAGCAGCCCACGGACGGCCTATGGCTACACCTTC; CDR3aa: CASSPRTAYGYTF
d_gene: TRBD1; v_gene: TRBV10-3; abundance: once; j_gene: TRBJ1-5; CDR3nt: TGTGCCATCAGTGAGTCCCCTCCGACAGGGAACGATCAGCCCCAGCATTTT; CDR3aa: CAISESPPTGNDQPQHF
d_gene: .; v_gene: TRBV4-1; abundance: .; j_gene: TRBJ1-2; CDR3nt: TGCGCCAGCAGCCAAGATCTGGTGGCGCTCTACTATGGCTACACCTTC; CDR3aa: CASSQDLVALYYGYTF